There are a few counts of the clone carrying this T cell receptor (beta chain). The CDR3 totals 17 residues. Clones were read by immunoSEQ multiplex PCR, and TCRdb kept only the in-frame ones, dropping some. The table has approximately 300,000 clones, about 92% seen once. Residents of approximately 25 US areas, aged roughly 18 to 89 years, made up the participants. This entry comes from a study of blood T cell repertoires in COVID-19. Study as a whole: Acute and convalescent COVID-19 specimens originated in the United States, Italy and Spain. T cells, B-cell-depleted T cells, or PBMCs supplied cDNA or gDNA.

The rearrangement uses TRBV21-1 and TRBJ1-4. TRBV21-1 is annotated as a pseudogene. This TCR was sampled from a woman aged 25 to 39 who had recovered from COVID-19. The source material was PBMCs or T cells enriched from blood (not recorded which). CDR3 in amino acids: CASSNGGSGSTNEKLFF. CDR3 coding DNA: TGTGCCAGCAGCAATGGCGGGAGCGGATCGACTAATGAAAAACTGTTTTTT.